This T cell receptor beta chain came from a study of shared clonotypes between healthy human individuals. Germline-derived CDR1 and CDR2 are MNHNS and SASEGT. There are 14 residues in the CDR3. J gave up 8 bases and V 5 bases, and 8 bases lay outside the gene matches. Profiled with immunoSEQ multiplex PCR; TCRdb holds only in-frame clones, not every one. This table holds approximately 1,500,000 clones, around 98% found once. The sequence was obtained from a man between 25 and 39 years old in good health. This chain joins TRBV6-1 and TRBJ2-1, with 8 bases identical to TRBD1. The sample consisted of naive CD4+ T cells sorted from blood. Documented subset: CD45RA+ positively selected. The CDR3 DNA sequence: TGTGCCAGCAGTCGACGGACAGGGTGGGATGAGCAGTTCTTC. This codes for CASSRRTGWDEQFF.